These 13 T cell receptor beta chains were sequenced from one sample in a study of cytomegalovirus exposure and HLA in healthy donors. 13 Jbeta primers and 60 Vbeta primers were used for the PCR. Libraries were prepared by immunoSEQ multiplex PCR; TCRdb keeps only in-frame clonotypes and omits some of them. The table shows 150,000 to 200,000 clones, with around 80% occurring only once. Material for sequencing was PBMCs. The receptor source for this set is a woman between 18 and 29 years old in good health and CMV-seronegative.

V usage is TRBV11-3 and J usage is TRBJ1-1; 7 nucleotides align to TRBD1. Trimming took 6 bases from V and 6 from J; bases not matched to a gene: 7. Germline V CDR1 and CDR2: SGHNT, YENEEA. The CDR3 spans 13 residues. This CDR3 is CASSLVGQPEAFF. DNA of the CDR3: TGTGCCAGCAGTCTTGTGGGACAGCCTGAAGCTTTCTTT.

This clone was observed a handful of times. The V gene is TRBV6-1, the J gene TRBJ1-4, with D possibly matching TRBD1 (6 bases). This CDR3 has 12 residues. Trimming removed 6 bases from V and 8 bases from J, with 10 bases in between. Germline V gene sequence: CDR1 MNHNS, CDR2 SASEGT. CDR3 nucleotides: TGTGCCAGCAGGATAGACAGGGAAAAACTGTTTTTT. Protein product: CASRIDREKLFF.

This clone came up a few times. CDR3 residues: CATGQGGEPQHF. The DNA of the CDR3 is TGTGCCACCGGACAGGGTGGAGAGCCCCAGCATTTT. V gene TRBV10-3 combines with J gene TRBJ1-5; TRBD1 aligns across 8 bases. The J segment lost 8 bases and the V segment lost 10 bases, leaving 7 bases of the junction unmatched. CDR1 ENHRY and CDR2 SYGVKD come from the germline V gene. This CDR3 is 12 amino acids long.

The chain is built from TRBV30 and TRBJ2-7; D perhaps matches TRBD1 (6 bases). V was cut by 3 bases and J by 7 bases, with 13 bases left in between. Germline loops: CDR1 GTSNPN, CDR2 SVGIG (reference sequence). The CDR3 contains 12 residues. CDR3 loop: CAWRGASIEQYF. For the CDR3, the DNA is TGTGCCTGGAGGGGGGCGAGCATAGAGCAGTACTTC.

V gene TRBV11-2 combines with J gene TRBJ2-7; TRBD1 might be the D (6 bases). This CDR3 comprises 16 residues. The germline gives CDR1 SGHAT, CDR2 FQNNGV. Trimming cost V 0 bases and J 2 bases, with 14 bases left between them. CDR3 in DNA: TGTGCCAGCAGCTTAGATCGTACAGGGCGAACCTACGAGCAGTACTTC. As protein: CASSLDRTGRTYEQYF.

The gene calls are TRBV10-3 and TRBJ1-3; D is unclear. Germline lookup yields CDR1 ENHRY and CDR2 SYGVKD. The V and J ends lost 5 bases and 0 bases respectively, with 8 bases between them. The CDR3 is 14 residues long. CDR3 loop: CAISRGFSGNTIYF. The CDR3 nucleotides are TGTGCCATCAGTCGGGGTTTCTCTGGAAACACCATATATTTT.

This clone occurred once. The chain recombines TRBV7-6 with TRBJ2-5; 8 bases agree with TRBD2. The germline V gene encodes CDR1 SGHVS and CDR2 FNYEAQ. The V segment lost 4 bases and the J segment 1 base; nucleotides outside the gene matches: 11. The length of the CDR3 is 17 residues. The CDR3 sequence is CASSSVPAGGRQETQYF. CDR3 DNA: TGTGCCAGCAGCTCCGTACCTGCGGGGGGACGCCAAGAGACCCAGTACTTC.

The sample holds one count of this clone. V usage is TRBV6-5 and J usage is TRBJ1-1; D may be TRBD1 (5 bases). Germline V lookup: CDR1 MNHEY, CDR2 SVGAGI. The CDR3 consists of 16 residues. The ends were cut back, 0 bases at V and 1 base at J, with 12 bases in the middle. Here the CDR3 reads CASSYSSWQGNTEAFF. As DNA, the CDR3 is TGTGCCAGCAGTTACTCGAGCTGGCAGGGGAACACTGAAGCTTTCTTT.

The chain carries TRBV5-5 and TRBJ2-2, with D perhaps matching TRBD2 (5 bases). Looked up from germline, CDR1 is SGHKS and CDR2 is YYEKEE (reference sequence). The CDR3 loop spans 13 amino acids. V was pared by 3 bases and J by 6 bases, with 9 bases between. The CDR3 nucleotides read TGTGCCAGCAGCTCAGGTAGCGCCGGGGAGCTGTTTTTT. It yields the protein CASSSGSAGELFF.

This clone has only a few counts. V is TRBV5-1 and J is TRBJ2-7; no definite D call. Germline CDR1 reads SGHRS; CDR2 reads YFSETQ. Trimming removed 2 bases at V and 2 bases at J, with 5 bases between. This CDR3 comprises 12 residues. The CDR3 sequence is CASSFSAYEQYF. The CDR3 DNA is TGCGCCAGCAGCTTCTCGGCCTACGAGCAGTACTTC.

This clone has just a few counts. The rearrangement uses TRBV15 and TRBJ1-1, with D possibly TRBD1 on 5 matching bases. V gave up 5 bases and J gave up 5 bases, with 18 bases separating them. The CDR3 is made up of 15 amino acids. Germline V gene lookup returns CDR1 LNHNV and CDR2 YYDKDF (reference sequence). The CDR3 protein is CATSPGLPGRTEAFF. CDR3 sequence (DNA): TGTGCCACCAGCCCGGGACTCCCAGGTCGGACTGAAGCTTTCTTT. The complete variable domain, with remaining parts taken from reference TRBV15 and TRBJ1-1, reads DAMVIQNPRYQVTQFGKPVTLSCSQTLNHNVMYWYQQKSSQAPKLLFHYYDKDFNNEADTPDNFQSRRPNTSFCFLDIRSPGLGDTAMYLCATSPGLPGRTEAFFGQGTRLTVV.

The chain recombines TRBV12-5 with TRBJ2-5; D may be TRBD2 (7 bases). The V gene lost 6 bases and the J gene lost 1 base, with 21 bases spanning the gap. This CDR3 has 17 residues. Germline CDR1 reads LGHNT; CDR2 reads FRNRAP. Here the CDR3 reads CASGRRTPRGRQETQYF. Written as DNA, the CDR3 is TGTGCTAGTGGCCGGAGGACCCCGCGGGGGCGCCAAGAGACCCAGTACTTC.

V is TRBV4-1 and J is TRBJ2-7; maybe TRBD1 (5 bases). CDR1 MGHRA and CDR2 YSYEKL come from the germline V gene. CDR3 length: 14 residues. V was pared by 4 bases and J by 5 bases, with 15 bases between. CDR3 coding DNA: TGCGCCAGCAGCCCCCGTGACAGTCGGGACGAGCAGTACTTC. Its protein product is CASSPRDSRDEQYF.